One sample yielded the 27 T cell receptor beta chains listed below, sequenced in a study of blood T cell repertoires in COVID-19. Produced via immunoSEQ multiplex PCR; TCRdb's table is partial and in-frame only. This table holds some 240,000 clones, 75% to 90% found once. Sequenced sample: PBMCs or T cells enriched from blood (not recorded which). The receptors here all came from a woman in her thirties or forties who had been exposed to COVID-19.

The V gene is TRBV5-1, the J gene TRBJ2-1, with D perhaps TRBD2 (5 bases). V was cut by 6 bases and J by 4 bases, with 20 bases left in between. CDR3 length: 16 residues. The germline CDR1 and CDR2 sequences are SGHRS and YFSETQ. The CDR3 coding sequence is TGCGCCAGCACTATGGAGGCAGGTTGGGCATACAATGAGCAGTTCTTC. Its protein product is CASTMEAGWAYNEQFF. The full variable domain, its missing parts supplied by reference TRBV5-1 and TRBJ2-1, is KAGVTQTPRYLIKTRGQQVTLSCSPISGHRSVSWYQQTPGQGLQFLFEYFSETQRNKGNFPGRFSGRQFSNSRSEMNVSTLELGDSALYLCASTMEAGWAYNEQFFGPGTRLTVL.

The chain recombines TRBV2 with TRBJ2-3; 8 bases are shared with TRBD2. The CDR3 length is 14 residues. Trimming removed 7 bases from V and 4 bases from J; junction bases left unmatched: 7. Germline loops: CDR1 SNHLY, CDR2 FYNNEI. The CDR3 spells CASKGTRGPDTQYF. In DNA form, the CDR3 reads TGTGCCAGCAAGGGGACTAGGGGTCCAGATACGCAGTATTTT.

The chain carries TRBV6-2 or TRBV6-3 and TRBJ1-5; D unresolved. Germline CDR1 reads MNHEY; CDR2 reads SVGEGT. V shed 5 bases and J shed 0 bases, with 14 bases lying between them. There are 16 residues in the CDR3. In DNA form, the CDR3 reads TGTGCCAGCAGTCCAACAGACCGTTATAGCAATCAGCCCCAGCATTTT. The encoded protein is CASSPTDRYSNQPQHF.

The chain links TRBV28 to TRBJ1-5, with unresolved D. The CDR3 length is 19 residues. The V and J ends lost 2 bases and 0 bases respectively, with 20 bases between them. The germline gives CDR1 MDHEN, CDR2 SYDVKM. The CDR3 spells CASSLRSGYSWNSNQPQHF. In nucleotides, the CDR3 is TGTGCCAGCAGTTTAAGATCGGGGTATAGCTGGAATAGCAATCAGCCCCAGCATTTT.

The chain employs TRBV28 and TRBJ1-1; no clear D gene. Germline V gene data show CDR1 as MDHEN and CDR2 as SYDVKM. Trimming took 8 bases from V and 4 from J, leaving 17 bases between them. This CDR3 spans 14 amino acids. CDR3 nucleotide sequence: TGTGCCAGCTACCAACCCCGGGAGGGCACTGAAGCTTTCTTT. Translation gives CASYQPREGTEAFF.

This chain joins TRBV5-4 and TRBJ1-4; TRBD1 matches at 7 bases. V shed 0 bases and J 8 bases; nucleotides not matched to a gene: 4. Per germline, CDR1 SGHNT and CDR2 YYREEE (reference sequence). This CDR3 has 14 residues. The CDR3 coding sequence is TGTGCCAGCAGCTTGGAGGGGGCTGGAGAAAAACTGTTTTTT. Its translation is CASSLEGAGEKLFF.

This chain connects TRBV12-5 to TRBJ1-1, with 9 bases fitting TRBD1. J gave up 5 bases and V 1 base, and 2 bases lay outside the gene matches. Per the germline V gene, CDR1 is LGHNT and CDR2 is FRNRAP. CDR3 length: 14 residues. The CDR3 here is CASGLGTGATEAFF. CDR3 sequence (DNA): TGTGCTAGTGGTTTGGGGACAGGGGCAACTGAAGCTTTCTTT.

The gene calls are TRBV28 and TRBJ2-6, with a tentative D call TRBD1 (7 bases). Germline V gives CDR1 MDHEN, CDR2 SYDVKM. CDR3 length: 18 amino acids. Between the trimmed V and J ends, which lost 5 bases and 0 bases, there was a span of 17 bases. The CDR3 sequence is CASSKTGRGLSGANVLTF. CDR3 sequence (DNA): TGTGCCAGCAGTAAGACAGGGCGGGGACTCTCTGGGGCCAACGTCCTGACTTTC.

This clone was detected only a few times. CDR3 DNA sequence: TGTGCCAGCAGTTCCTGGACTGGAGAGACCCAGTACTTC. Translating gives CASSSWTGETQYF. The V gene is TRBV27, the J gene TRBJ2-5, with D possibly matching TRBD2 (5 bases). Trimming left V 4 bases short and J 4 bases short, with 10 bases between. CDR3 length: 13 amino acids. Germline lookup yields CDR1 MNHEY and CDR2 SMNVEV (reference sequence).

V gene TRBV30 combines with J gene TRBJ2-1; a possible D gene is TRBD2 (6 bases). This CDR3 is 14 amino acids long. Germline-derived CDR1 and CDR2 are GTSNPN and SVGIG (reference sequence). V gave up 0 bases and J gave up 6 bases, with 12 bases separating them. DNA for the CDR3: TGTGCCTGGAGTGTAGGCGGGAAATCCAATGAGCAGTTCTTC. As protein: CAWSVGGKSNEQFF.

This rearrangement joins TRBV18 to TRBJ2-3, with 9 bases lining up with TRBD2. Germline V gene data show CDR1 as KGHSH and CDR2 as LQKENI. CDR3 length: 18 amino acids. V was pared by 3 bases and J by 0 bases, with 10 bases of the junction left unmatched. The CDR3 region is CASSPYPTLAGSTDTQYF. The CDR3 region has the DNA TGTGCCAGCTCACCCTACCCGACTCTAGCGGGGAGCACAGATACGCAGTATTTT.

The CDR3 DNA follows: TGTGCCAGCAGCTTAGGGCCCCCTGGGGCCAACGTCCTGACTTTC. It is translated as CASSLGPPGANVLTF. The chain recombines TRBV7-2 with TRBJ2-6; D unresolved. This CDR3 region has 15 residues. V was clipped by 1 base and J by 2 bases, with 6 bases between them. CDR1 is SGHTA, CDR2 FQGNSA, per germline.

The CDR3 sequence is CASSEETGGNQPQHF. CDR3 sequence (DNA): TGTGCCAGCAGTGAGGAGACAGGGGGCAATCAGCCCCAGCATTTT. The rearrangement links TRBV2 to TRBJ1-5; 8 nucleotides match TRBD1. This CDR3 is built from 15 residues. V shed 3 bases and J 2 bases; nucleotides not matched to a gene: 3. Per the germline V gene, CDR1 is SNHLY and CDR2 is FYNNEI.

J is TRBJ1-5 and V is TRBV19; D is possibly TRBD1 (6 bases). The CDR3 consists of 15 residues. V was shortened by 5 bases and J by 3 bases, with 14 bases between the two germline ends. CDR1 and CDR2 (germline): LNHDA, SQIVND (reference sequence). CDR3 DNA sequence: TGTGCCAGTAGTCCTCTCGACAGGCTCAATCAGCCCCAGCATTTT. Its protein product is CASSPLDRLNQPQHF.

The gene calls are TRBV9 and TRBJ1-6; tentatively, D is TRBD1 (6 bases). The CDR3 loop spans 15 amino acids. V was clipped by 3 bases and J by 5 bases, with 12 bases between them. The germline V gene has CDR1 SGDLS and CDR2 YYNGEE. The CDR3 is CASSAGQLHNSPLHF. The CDR3 coding sequence is TGTGCCAGCAGCGCTGGACAGCTTCATAATTCACCCCTCCACTTT.

The V gene is TRBV4-1, the J gene TRBJ2-3, with 7 bases that match TRBD2. J was trimmed by 4 bases and V by 6 bases; bases with no gene match: 4. Germline CDR1 reads MGHRA; CDR2 reads YSYEKL. The CDR3 is made up of 13 amino acids. CDR3: CASRGAGADTQYF. In DNA form, the CDR3 reads TGCGCCAGCAGAGGGGCGGGAGCAGATACGCAGTATTTT.

V gene TRBV4-3 combines with J gene TRBJ1-6; the D is unclear. Trimming pared 0 bases from V and 0 bases from J, leaving 9 bases between. The germline gives CDR1 LGHNA, CDR2 YSLEER. The CDR3 consists of 17 residues. The CDR3 reads CASSQDTASSYNSPLHF. Written as DNA, the CDR3 is TGCGCCAGCAGCCAAGATACCGCGAGCTCCTATAATTCACCCCTCCACTTT.

This sequence joins TRBV7-9 and TRBJ1-1, with D possibly matching TRBD1 (6 bases). Per germline, CDR1 SEHNR and CDR2 FQNEAQ (reference sequence). The V gene lost 5 bases and the J gene lost 1 base, with 11 bases spanning the gap. This CDR3 has 14 residues. The CDR3 DNA reads as TGTGCCAGCAGCCTATACAGGGCGAACACTGAAGCTTTCTTT. It encodes CASSLYRANTEAFF.

V gene TRBV4-1 combines with J gene TRBJ2-3, with D hard to call. V lost 0 bases, J lost 0 bases, and 13 bases lay in between. Germline V lookup: CDR1 MGHRA, CDR2 YSYEKL. There are 17 residues in the CDR3. The CDR3 loop is CASSQDRGTTSTDTQYF. The CDR3 DNA sequence: TGCGCCAGCAGCCAAGATCGAGGCACCACTAGCACAGATACGCAGTATTTT.

V is TRBV19 and J is TRBJ2-7; 7 bases line up with TRBD1. The CDR3 length is 15 residues. The junction had 9 bases not matched to a gene; V was cut back by 5 bases and J by 2 bases. Germline CDR1 and CDR2: LNHDA and SQIVND (reference sequence). CDR3 amino acids: CASSPRSGGPYEQYF. CDR3 nucleotides: TGTGCCAGTAGTCCCCGGTCAGGGGGTCCCTACGAGCAGTACTTC.

V and J are TRBV11-3 and TRBJ2-7, with D unclear. Trimming took off 0 bases at V and 0 bases at J, with 6 bases between the two ends. This CDR3 is 14 amino acids long. The germline V gene encodes CDR1 SGHNT and CDR2 YENEEA. CDR3 nucleotides: TGTGCCAGCAGCTTAGATCCTAGCTCCTACGAGCAGTACTTC. Protein: CASSLDPSSYEQYF.

The chain links TRBV11-3 to TRBJ2-1; the match to TRBD2 covers 7 bases. V shed 2 bases, J shed 0 bases, and the junction held 13 bases outside the gene matches. The CDR3 covers 19 residues. Germline assignment: CDR1 SGHNT and CDR2 YENEEA. The CDR3 loop reads CASSLRPRESSSSYNEQFF. For the CDR3, the DNA is TGTGCCAGCAGCTTAAGGCCGCGGGAGAGCTCGAGCTCCTACAATGAGCAGTTCTTC.

Details on this clone: Mismatch with germline at one junction end may stem from a read error. The CDR3 loop reads CASSLGQINEKLFF. The CDR3 DNA is TGTGCCAGCAGCTTGGGACAGATTAATGAAAAACTGTTTTTT. V is TRBV5-1 and J is TRBJ1-4; 7 bases line up with TRBD1. The CDR3 runs to 14 residues. Per the germline V gene, CDR1 is SGHRS and CDR2 is YFSETQ.

The chain recombines TRBV11-2 with TRBJ2-7; 9 positions agree with TRBD1. The CDR3 is 17 amino acids. Trimming took 1 base from V and 3 from J; bases not matched to a gene: 10. The germline V gene has CDR1 SGHAT and CDR2 FQNNGV. CDR3: CASSLARGQGSYYEQYV. The CDR3 coding sequence is TGTGCCAGCAGCTTAGCAAGGGGACAGGGATCCTACTACGAGCAGTACGTC.

The chain joins TRBV12-3 or TRBV12-4 to TRBJ2-1; tentative D call: TRBD2 (5 bases). V lost 7 bases to trimming and J lost 2 bases, with 6 bases between them. The CDR3 has 12 amino acids. The DNA of the CDR3 is TGTGCCAGCACTAGCACCTACAATGAGCAGTTCTTC. Its protein product is CASTSTYNEQFF.

The V and J genes are TRBV9 and TRBJ2-5; TRBD2 matches at 10 bases. J gave up 0 bases and V 4 bases, and 6 bases lay outside the gene matches. The germline CDR1 and CDR2 sequences are SGDLS and YYNGEE. The CDR3 sequence is 16 residues long. The CDR3 coding sequence is TGTGCCAGCAGCCCACATAGCGGGGGGTACCAAGAGACCCAGTACTTC. It is translated as CASSPHSGGYQETQYF.

The V call is TRBV12-3 or TRBV12-4, the J call TRBJ1-1; D perhaps matches TRBD1 (5 bases). The CDR3 sequence is 13 residues long. The V and J ends lost 8 bases and 8 bases respectively, with 18 bases between them. The CDR3 DNA reads as TGTGCCAGCTTGGCATCCCAGGGTGCCGAAGCTTTCTTT. Translated, it gives CASLASQGAEAFF.